Presented here are 32 T cell receptor beta chains from one specimen sequenced in a study of PD-1 blockade in classical Hodgkin lymphoma. All the patients suffered relapse after autologous stem cell transplantation, and brentuximab vedotin exposure differed. Produced via immunoSEQ multiplex PCR; TCRdb's table is partial and in-frame only. Of tens of thousands of clones listed, about 89% are singletons. The specimen comprised peripheral blood mononuclear cells (PBMCs), sampled at baseline. Source of these receptors: a human donor with classical Hodgkin lymphoma.

V and J are TRBV6-5 and TRBJ1-4, with 9 bases matching TRBD1. The V and J ends lost 2 bases and 8 bases, in that order; junction bases with no gene match: 3. Germline-derived CDR1 and CDR2 are MNHEY and SVGAGI. This CDR3 contains 14 residues. CDR3 in amino acids: CASSYGTGNEKLFF. CDR3 nucleotides: TGTGCCAGCAGTTACGGGACAGGGAACGAAAAACTGTTTTTT.

The chain couples TRBV28 to TRBJ2-2, with 13 bases aligning to TRBD2. The junction had 11 bases not matched to a gene; V was cut back by 3 bases and J by 4 bases. The CDR3 has 19 residues. Germline assignment: CDR1 MDHEN and CDR2 SYDVKM. The DNA of the CDR3 is TGTGCCAGCAGTTTTCCACCCTACGGGACTAGCGGGACCACCGGGGAGCTGTTTTTT. Translation: CASSFPPYGTSGTTGELFF.

The count of this clone is one. V gene TRBV5-1 combines with J gene TRBJ2-7; 7 nucleotides agree with TRBD1. Unmatched junction bases numbered 3, after V lost 1 base and J lost 5 bases. The V gene's germline CDR1 is SGHRS and CDR2 YFSETQ. The CDR3 is 13 residues long. The CDR3 reads CASSLRGRHEQYF. The CDR3 DNA reads as TGCGCCAGCAGCTTGAGGGGGCGCCACGAGCAGTACTTC.

The V and J genes are TRBV5-1 and TRBJ2-1; a weak D match, TRBD1 (7 bases). The CDR3 is 16 amino acids. The V end lost 0 bases, the J end lost 6 bases, and 16 bases lay between the germline ends. Germline V lookup: CDR1 SGHRS, CDR2 YFSETQ. The CDR3 reads CASSLDLWQGGNEQFF. The CDR3, as DNA: TGCGCCAGCAGCTTGGACCTATGGCAGGGGGGCAATGAGCAGTTCTTC.

The chain couples TRBV5-4 to TRBJ2-3; 9 bases align to TRBD2. The CDR3 sequence is 18 residues long. Trimming removed 4 bases from V and 1 base from J; junction bases left unmatched: 13. Looked up from germline, CDR1 is SGHNT and CDR2 is YYREEE (reference sequence). The CDR3 is CASSAWSSGELGTDTQYF. CDR3 DNA sequence: TGTGCCAGCAGCGCTTGGTCTAGCGGGGAGCTCGGCACAGATACGCAGTATTTT.

The chain links TRBV5-1 to TRBJ1-2, with D possibly matching TRBD1 (6 bases). The CDR3 is 13 amino acids. V was trimmed by 1 base and J by 6 bases, leaving 10 bases between them. CDR1 SGHRS and CDR2 YFSETQ come from the germline V gene. The CDR3 sequence is CASSLRGLNGYTF. The CDR3 DNA follows: TGCGCCAGCAGCTTGAGGGGGTTAAATGGCTACACCTTC.

This sequence joins TRBV5-4 and TRBJ2-3; 10 positions match TRBD2. Per germline, CDR1 SGHNT and CDR2 YYREEE (reference sequence). This CDR3 region has 15 residues. J lost 7 bases, V lost 1 base, and 6 bases had no gene match. CDR3 in DNA: TGTGCCAGCAGCTTGTTTGGTAGCGGGAGGAATACGCAGTATTTT. Protein: CASSLFGSGRNTQYF.

The CDR3 here is CASMFNRAGQETQYF. The CDR3 DNA sequence: TGTGCCAGTATGTTCAACAGGGCGGGTCAAGAGACCCAGTACTTC. The rearrangement joins TRBV19 to TRBJ2-5, with D perhaps TRBD1 (6 bases). Deletions cut 7 bases from V and 2 bases from J, with 17 bases between. The CDR3 runs to 15 residues. Germline V gives CDR1 LNHDA, CDR2 SQIVND (reference sequence).

The V call is TRBV7-9, the J call TRBJ2-1; 8 positions match TRBD2. Germline trimming cut 2 bases from V and 10 bases from J; bases unmatched to any gene: 10. The germline V gene encodes CDR1 SEHNR and CDR2 FQNEAQ (reference sequence). This CDR3 is built from 15 residues. The CDR3 loop reads CASSLSREGPGEQFF. The CDR3 DNA is TGTGCCAGCAGCTTATCCCGGGAGGGCCCGGGGGAGCAGTTCTTC.

The V gene is TRBV6-1, the J gene TRBJ1-5; a weak D match, TRBD1 (6 bases). This CDR3 is 15 amino acids long. The germline V and J ends were trimmed by 5 bases and 5 bases, with 16 bases remaining between them. Germline-derived CDR1 and CDR2 are MNHNS and SASEGT. The CDR3 DNA reads as TGTGCCAGCAGTACTCTGACAGGCCCAGATCAGCCCCAGCATTTT. Its protein is CASSTLTGPDQPQHF.

The J gene is TRBJ2-7, the V gene TRBV28; TRBD1 or TRBD2 may be the D gene (5 bases each). This CDR3 comprises 14 residues. V lost 7 bases, J lost 2 bases, and 15 bases lay in between. Germline CDR1 reads MDHEN; CDR2 reads SYDVKM. This chain's CDR3 is CASTPPGQPYEQYF. DNA for the CDR3: TGTGCCAGCACCCCCCCGGGGCAACCCTACGAGCAGTACTTC.

The chain links TRBV19 to TRBJ1-6; D perhaps matches TRBD1 (6 bases). V lost 6 bases, J lost 7 bases, and 19 bases lay in between. The length of the CDR3 is 16 residues. Germline CDR1 is LNHDA and CDR2 is SQIVND (reference sequence). CDR3 DNA sequence: TGTGCCAGTAGGCTAACAGGGAACCCGGGGAATTCACCCCTCCACTTT. Its translation is CASRLTGNPGNSPLHF.

The chain couples TRBV25-1 to TRBJ1-6, with D possibly TRBD1 on 5 matching bases. The germline gives CDR1 MGHDK, CDR2 SYGVNS. The CDR3 is 18 amino acids. The V end was cut by 1 base, the J end by 4 bases, with 17 bases between. The CDR3 bases are TGTGCCAGCAGTGAATCCCCCCAGGGAGGGGTTTATAATTCACCCCTCCACTTT. Amino acids: CASSESPQGGVYNSPLHF.

The rearrangement joins TRBV19 to TRBJ1-2, with a possible D match to TRBD1 (6 bases). Germline CDR1 is LNHDA and CDR2 is SQIVND (reference sequence). Trimming took 6 bases from V and 5 from J, leaving 13 bases between them. There are 13 residues in the CDR3. The CDR3 spells CASRLVGAYGYTF. In DNA form, the CDR3 reads TGTGCCAGTAGACTAGTGGGGGCGTATGGCTACACCTTC.

V and J are TRBV7-9 and TRBJ2-1, with 10 bases matching TRBD2. The CDR3 totals 14 residues. CDR1 and CDR2 from the germline V gene are SEHNR and FQNEAQ (reference sequence). J was trimmed by 7 bases and V by 9 bases; bases with no gene match: 9. CDR3 in DNA: TGTGCCAGTCGACTAGCGGGTCTACAGAATGAGCAGTTCTTC. Translated: CASRLAGLQNEQFF.

In its sample, this clone was seen once. The chain recombines TRBV19 with TRBJ1-5; D unclear. V lost 1 base to trimming and J lost 5 bases, with 6 bases between them. Looked up from germline, CDR1 is LNHDA and CDR2 is SQIVND (reference sequence). This CDR3 region has 13 residues. Here the CDR3 reads CASSIGSDQPQHF. CDR3 bases: TGTGCCAGTAGTATAGGATCAGATCAGCCCCAGCATTTT.

The chain links TRBV9 to TRBJ1-5, with D unresolved. This CDR3 comprises 15 residues. Per the germline V gene, CDR1 is SGDLS and CDR2 is YYNGEE. The ends were cut back, 0 bases at V and 3 bases at J, with 10 bases in the middle. The CDR3 nucleotides are TGTGCCAGCAGCGTAGGCCCGGATCACAATCAGCCCCAGCATTTT. This gives the protein CASSVGPDHNQPQHF.

V is TRBV12-5 and J is TRBJ1-3; no firm D call. Deletions cut 5 bases from V and 2 bases from J, with 16 bases between. CDR1 LGHNT and CDR2 FRNRAP come from the germline V gene. This CDR3 is 16 amino acids long. CDR3 amino acids: CASGTGRDGPGNTIYF. DNA of the CDR3: TGTGCTAGTGGTACTGGTAGAGACGGGCCTGGAAACACCATATATTTT.

The chain carries TRBV9 and TRBJ2-3, with D possibly matching TRBD1 (5 bases). Deletions cut 4 bases from V and 2 bases from J, with 14 bases between. The CDR3 is 15 residues long. Germline V lookup: CDR1 SGDLS, CDR2 YYNGEE. The CDR3 sequence is CASSPRAGHTDTQYF. The CDR3, as DNA: TGTGCCAGCAGCCCTCGAGCAGGACACACAGATACGCAGTATTTT.

This clone was seen only a few times. J is TRBJ2-6 and V is TRBV6-5; D ambiguous. The CDR3 contains 16 residues. Looked up from germline, CDR1 is MNHEY and CDR2 is SVGAGI. V was trimmed by 2 bases and J by 0 bases, leaving 8 bases between them. The CDR3 sequence: CASSYPPSSGANVLTF. CDR3 DNA sequence: TGTGCCAGCAGTTACCCCCCAAGCTCTGGGGCCAACGTCCTGACTTTC.

V is TRBV7-9 and J is TRBJ2-3, with 11 bases aligning to TRBD2. After removal of 1 base from V and 2 bases from J, the junction contained 8 bases not matched to a gene. Germline V gene data show CDR1 as SEHNR and CDR2 as FQNEAQ (reference sequence). The CDR3 spans 18 residues. The CDR3 DNA is TGTGCCAGCAGCTTAGTGAGTACTAGCGGGGGAATCACAGATACGCAGTATTTT. It yields the protein CASSLVSTSGGITDTQYF.

The genes are TRBV10-3 and TRBJ2-3; a possible D gene is TRBD1 (6 bases). Germline lookup yields CDR1 ENHRY and CDR2 SYGVKD. The CDR3 length is 14 residues. V was clipped by 3 bases and J by 8 bases, with 15 bases between them. CDR3 DNA sequence: TGTGCCATCAGTGAATCAGGGGTCCAGGGTACGCAGTATTTT. Protein sequence: CAISESGVQGTQYF.

The genes are TRBV7-3 and TRBJ2-3; no firm D call. The germline gives CDR1 SGHTA, CDR2 FQGTGA. The CDR3 is made up of 16 amino acids. Trimming left V 5 bases short and J 2 bases short, with 17 bases between. The CDR3 nucleotides read TGTGCCAGCAGCCCGAGCCTGCCGGGTGTCACAGATACGCAGTATTTT. It encodes CASSPSLPGVTDTQYF.

The chain joins TRBV6-6 to TRBJ1-2, with D possibly being TRBD1 (6 bases). Trimming took 2 bases from V and 7 from J, leaving 14 bases between them. The CDR3 is 14 amino acids. Per the germline V gene, CDR1 is MNHNY and CDR2 is SVGAGI (reference sequence). The DNA of the CDR3 is TGTGCCAGCAGTTACCTCTGGGGGGCTGGTGGCTACACCTTC. Its translation: CASSYLWGAGGYTF.

The chain links TRBV9 to TRBJ2-7; D might be TRBD1 (6 bases). Trimming left V 0 bases short and J 7 bases short, with 14 bases between. Germline lookup yields CDR1 SGDLS and CDR2 YYNGEE. The CDR3 has 14 amino acids. This CDR3 is CASSVEVRGGEQYF. CDR3 DNA sequence: TGTGCCAGCAGCGTAGAGGTCAGGGGTGGTGAGCAGTACTTC. Full variable domain (remainder filled in from reference TRBV9 and TRBJ2-7): DSGVTQTPKHLITATGQRVTLRCSPRSGDLSVYWYQQSLDQGLQFLIQYYNGEERAKGNILERFSAQQFPDLHSELNLSSLELGDSALYFCASSVEVRGGEQYFGPGTRLTVT.

This clone was recorded only once. The rearrangement joins TRBV4-3 to TRBJ2-1; D is undetermined. This CDR3 comprises 16 residues. Germline lookup yields CDR1 LGHNA and CDR2 YSLEER. The ends were cut back, 2 bases at V and 2 bases at J, with 13 bases in the middle. The CDR3 region has the DNA TGCGCCAGCAGCCAACACCTTTTCCCCCCCTACAATGAGCAGTTCTTC. Its translation: CASSQHLFPPYNEQFF.

The chain has TRBV7-6 and TRBJ1-2, with D uncertain. The CDR3 sequence is 13 residues long. With 1 base removed from V and 7 bases from J, the gap between germline ends came to 10 bases. Germline V gives CDR1 SGHVS, CDR2 FNYEAQ. CDR3 protein: CASSLVREGGYTF. In DNA form, the CDR3 reads TGTGCCAGCAGCTTAGTGCGGGAGGGTGGCTACACCTTC.

The rearrangement links TRBV7-3 to TRBJ2-5; TRBD1 might be the D (7 bases). CDR1 and CDR2 (germline): SGHTA, FQGTGA. This CDR3 comprises 14 residues. V lost 5 bases and J 3 bases, leaving 13 bases between the germline ends. CDR3 region: CASSPGGQKETQYF. CDR3 in DNA: TGTGCCAGCAGCCCCGGGGGACAGAAAGAGACCCAGTACTTC.

DNA of the CDR3: TGTGCCAGCAGTTTAAGACTGGCAGGTGGCACAGATACGCAGTATTTT. The encoded protein is CASSLRLAGGTDTQYF. The chain uses TRBV27 and TRBJ2-3; the D is unclear. In germline, CDR1 is MNHEY, CDR2 SMNVEV (reference sequence). There are 16 residues in the CDR3. V dropped 2 bases and J dropped 1 base, with 13 bases sitting between them.

This chain joins TRBV19 and TRBJ2-3; no reliable D call. V lost 5 bases and J lost 4, with 22 bases in between. Germline V gene sequence: CDR1 LNHDA, CDR2 SQIVND (reference sequence). This CDR3 is 17 amino acids long. CDR3 DNA sequence: TGTGCCAGTAGTCCCCAAGTAGGGCAAGACCTCCCAGATACGCAGTATTTT. Translated: CASSPQVGQDLPDTQYF.

The V call is TRBV11-2, the J call TRBJ2-7, with D possibly TRBD1 on 5 matching bases. The CDR3 extends over 15 amino acids. Looked up from germline, CDR1 is SGHAT and CDR2 is FQNNGV. Trimming cost V 5 bases and J 4 bases, with 18 bases left between them. The CDR3 coding sequence is TGTGCCAGCAGCCTCCCCCCACAGGCATATTACGAGCAGTACTTC. Amino acid sequence: CASSLPPQAYYEQYF.

This rearrangement joins TRBV28 to TRBJ2-7; D ambiguous. The CDR3 has 14 residues. CDR1 is MDHEN, CDR2 SYDVKM, per germline. Trimming took off 3 bases at V and 0 bases at J, with 9 bases between the two ends. The CDR3 sequence is CASSLPPFSYEQYF. Written as DNA, the CDR3 is TGTGCCAGCAGTTTGCCCCCCTTCTCCTACGAGCAGTACTTC.